The TCR beta chain under discussion was sequenced for a study of T cells in Graves' hyperthyroidism and ophthalmopathy. The investigators amplified TCR beta CDR3 regions from RNA transcripts. HTBI primers were used for first-round RT-PCR of the TCR CDR3. Each CDR3 protein is one row after TCRdb ran MiXCR on the multiplex PCR reads. The table shows a few hundred thousand distinct CDR3 sequences, with roughly 50% occurring only once. Worth noting for this clonotype: The antigen remains unidentified.

Findings and limits, study-wide: Blood shared most expanded thyroid clonotypes above 0.001.

Sequencing was carried out using peripheral blood or thyroid tissue (not recorded which). The clonotype comes from a woman aged 18-35 years with Graves' hyperthyroidism.

CDR3 in DNA: TGTGCCAGCGAGACTTCGGAGGGGGCCAAAAACATTCAGTACTTC. This encodes CASETSEGAKNIQYF. This sequence joins TRBV2 and TRBJ2-5; the D gene is possibly TRBD2 (6 bases). The end of the DNA is better explained by TRBJ2-4, so the J call may be wrong. In germline, CDR1 is SNHLY, CDR2 FYNNEI. CDR3 length: 15 amino acids.